The clone carrying this T cell receptor beta chain occurred a few times. This entry is derived from a study of blood T cell repertoires in COVID-19. Seattle researchers signed up patients amid active infection and tracked them longitudinally. How the authors handled the data: For nucleated cells, counts were estimated from reference gene primer amplification. Here immunoSEQ multiplex PCR was the method, and the copy in TCRdb shows in-frame clones only, minus some. From that table come the V and J calls and clone size; the DNA was used to work out D and trimming. The sample holds 100,000 to 150,000 clones, about four fifths seen once. The germline CDR1 and CDR2 sequences are SGHTS and YDEGEE. The ends lost 4 bases at V and 3 bases at J; junction bases unmatched: 3. The length of the CDR3 is 15 residues.

The TCR sequence derives from a man between 25 and 39 years old with COVID-19, enrolled during active disease. The sample was peripheral blood. The chain employs TRBV5-8 and TRBJ2-1, with TRBD2 matching 11 bases. CDR3 in amino acids: CASSLTSGSYNEQFF. In nucleotides, the CDR3 is TGTGCCAGCAGCCTAACTAGCGGGAGCTACAATGAGCAGTTCTTC.